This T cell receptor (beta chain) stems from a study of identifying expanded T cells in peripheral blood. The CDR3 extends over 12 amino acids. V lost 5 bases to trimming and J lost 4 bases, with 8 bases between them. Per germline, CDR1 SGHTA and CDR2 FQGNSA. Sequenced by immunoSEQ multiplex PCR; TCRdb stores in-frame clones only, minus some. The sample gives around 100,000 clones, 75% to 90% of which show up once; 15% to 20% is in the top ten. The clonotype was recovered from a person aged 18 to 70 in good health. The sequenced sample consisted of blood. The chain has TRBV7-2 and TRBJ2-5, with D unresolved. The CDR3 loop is CASSQTVETQYF. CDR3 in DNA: TGTGCCAGCAGCCAAACAGTAGAGACCCAGTACTTC.